Listed here is a single T cell receptor (beta chain). Its antigen is unidentified. Clones were read by immunoSEQ multiplex PCR, and TCRdb kept only the in-frame ones, dropping some. The sample records over 150,000 clones, 92% being singletons. The CDR3 has 14 residues. CDR1 is LNHDA, CDR2 SQIVND, per germline (reference sequence). Trimming pared 4 bases from V and 6 bases from J, leaving 15 bases between. This sample is drawn from a study of T cell responses to AZD1222 COVID-19 vaccine. Whole-study findings and limits: Following two doses of AZD1222, Spike-specific TCR breadth and depth rose. Clonal diversity was possibly underestimated, and the donors were mostly white British, with more females.

This TCR derives from an adult in good health. The V call is TRBV19, the J call TRBJ1-1; D gene unclear. Here the sequenced sample was peripheral blood, taken on day 0 of MenACWY control vaccination. The CDR3 sequence is CASSTSGLSAEAFF. CDR3 in DNA: TGTGCCAGTAGTACATCCGGGTTGTCGGCTGAAGCTTTCTTT.